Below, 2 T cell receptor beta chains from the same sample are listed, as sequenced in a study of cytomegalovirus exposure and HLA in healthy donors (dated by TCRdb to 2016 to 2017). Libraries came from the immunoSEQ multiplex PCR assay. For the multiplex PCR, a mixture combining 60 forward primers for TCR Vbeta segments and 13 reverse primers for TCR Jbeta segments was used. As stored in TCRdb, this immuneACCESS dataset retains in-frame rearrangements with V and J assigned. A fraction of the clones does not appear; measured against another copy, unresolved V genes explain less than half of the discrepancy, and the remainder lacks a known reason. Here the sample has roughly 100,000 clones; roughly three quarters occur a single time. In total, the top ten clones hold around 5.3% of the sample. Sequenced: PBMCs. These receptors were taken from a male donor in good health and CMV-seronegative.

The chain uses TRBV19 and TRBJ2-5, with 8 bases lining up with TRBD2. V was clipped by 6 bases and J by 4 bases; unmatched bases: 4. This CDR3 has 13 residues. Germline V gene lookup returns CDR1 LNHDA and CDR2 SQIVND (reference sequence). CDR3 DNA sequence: TGTGCCAGTAGAGCGGGAGTGGGAGAGACCCAGTACTTC. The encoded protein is CASRAGVGETQYF.

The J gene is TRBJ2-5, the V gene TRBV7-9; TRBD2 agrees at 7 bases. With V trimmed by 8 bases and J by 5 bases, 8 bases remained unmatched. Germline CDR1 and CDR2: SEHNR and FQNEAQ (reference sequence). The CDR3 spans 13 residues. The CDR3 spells CASSGAGAETQYF. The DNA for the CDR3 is TGTGCCAGCTCCGGCGCGGGAGCGGAGACCCAGTACTTC.